This T cell receptor (beta chain) was sequenced for a study of T cell repertoires in cytomegalovirus infection. Study outcomes and limitations: The cumulative frequency of public TCR beta families identified carriers of CMV plus the relevant HLA.

At least ten counts were recorded for this clonotype. Its target is unknown. TCRdb re-analysed the reads in MiXCR, keeping a single row per CDR3 protein. The repertoire has about 120,000 distinct CDR3 sequences, around 31% of them found once; the top ten carry roughly two fifths. V dropped 4 bases and J dropped 9 bases, with 13 bases sitting between them. CDR1 SGHTA and CDR2 FQGNSA come from the germline V gene. This CDR3 comprises 13 residues. The chain combines TRBV7-2 with TRBJ2-4; D is unresolved. The input for sequencing was CD8+ T cells from cultured PBMCs, taken from culture after CMV antigen stimulation. This clonotype was sampled from a human donor in good health (CMV status not recorded). Some clones in this sample may be carry-over from other donors' samples. CDR3 sequence (DNA): TGTGCCAGCAGCTCTTTACCCGGTAGCATTCAGTACTTC. Translation gives CASSSLPGSIQYF.